The 7 T cell receptor beta chains presented below share a single source sample, sequenced in a study of T cell responses to AZD1222 COVID-19 vaccine. Sequenced by immunoSEQ multiplex PCR; TCRdb stores in-frame clones only, minus some. The sample has 150,000 to 200,000 clones; approximately 90% are singletons. Specimen: peripheral blood, collected 28 days after the second AZD1222 dose. All receptors derive from an adult who received the AZD1222 COVID-19 vaccine.

The V call is TRBV4-3, the J call TRBJ2-7; D is perhaps TRBD1 (5 bases). V lost 0 bases and J 4 bases, leaving 19 bases between the germline ends. This CDR3 contains 17 residues. Germline CDR1 is LGHNA and CDR2 is YSLEER. The CDR3 reads CASSQEEGVGRGYEQYF. In nucleotides, the CDR3 is TGCGCCAGCAGCCAAGAGGAAGGGGTGGGGCGTGGATACGAGCAGTACTTC.

V usage is TRBV27 and J usage is TRBJ2-2; 7 bases fit TRBD1. V dropped 5 bases and J dropped 0; count of bases not matched to a gene: 3. The CDR3 has 15 amino acids. Germline CDR1 reads MNHEY; CDR2 reads SMNVEV (reference sequence). Written as DNA, the CDR3 is TGTGCCAGCAGTCAGGGACAGACGAACACCGGGGAGCTGTTTTTT. It codes for CASSQGQTNTGELFF.

The chain is built from TRBV7-8 and TRBJ1-2; perhaps TRBD1 as D (6 bases). CDR1 and CDR2 (germline): SGHVS, FQNEAQ. The germline V and J ends were trimmed by 4 bases and 0 bases, with 15 bases remaining between them. The CDR3 is 16 amino acids. The chain's CDR3 is CASSSPTGDPNYGYTF. In DNA, the CDR3 is TGTGCCAGCAGCTCGCCGACAGGAGACCCTAACTATGGCTACACCTTC.

V and J are TRBV9 and TRBJ2-5; D is possibly TRBD2 (7 bases). Germline V CDR1 and CDR2: SGDLS, YYNGEE. Between the trimmed V and J ends, which lost 2 bases and 4 bases, there was a span of 15 bases. The CDR3 spans 15 residues. The CDR3 is CASSVGEGEGETQYF. In nucleotides, the CDR3 is TGTGCCAGCAGCGTCGGGGAGGGGGAGGGAGAGACCCAGTACTTC.

V gene TRBV5-1 combines with J gene TRBJ1-6; D remains unclear. Per the germline V gene, CDR1 is SGHRS and CDR2 is YFSETQ. Trimming took off 0 bases at V and 10 bases at J, with 14 bases between the two ends. This CDR3 has 15 amino acids. This CDR3 is CASSLASGKGSPLHF. In DNA form, the CDR3 reads TGCGCCAGCAGCTTGGCCTCTGGGAAGGGCTCACCCCTCCACTTT.

The J gene is TRBJ2-7, the V gene TRBV4-1, with 13 bases lining up with TRBD2. J was trimmed by 4 bases and V by 1 base; bases with no gene match: 1. CDR3 length equals 15 residues. Germline lookup yields CDR1 MGHRA and CDR2 YSYEKL. CDR3 coding DNA: TGCGCCAGCAGCCAAGGGACTAGCGGGAGATACGAGCAGTACTTC. The encoded protein is CASSQGTSGRYEQYF.

The table lists this clone with a count of one. The V call is TRBV9, the J call TRBJ2-3, with D possibly being TRBD2 (5 bases). From germline, CDR1 is SGDLS and CDR2 YYNGEE. The V gene lost 0 bases and the J gene lost 11 bases, with 16 bases spanning the gap. The CDR3 is made up of 14 amino acids. The CDR3 region is CASSVEDRPREQYF. The CDR3 nucleotides are TGTGCCAGCAGCGTAGAAGATAGGCCCCGGGAGCAGTATTTT.